These 20 T cell receptor beta chains originate from one sample sequenced in a study of shared clonotypes between healthy human individuals. Measured with immunoSEQ multiplex PCR; TCRdb has only the in-frame clones, and not every one. The sample lists approximately 1,500,000 clones, approximately 98% occurring once. Sequenced: naive CD4+ T cells sorted from blood. Subset reported: CD45RA+ positively selected. The receptors here all came from a man younger than 40 in good health.

The chain couples TRBV5-4 to TRBJ2-7, with a possible D match to TRBD1 (6 bases). V shed 0 bases and J shed 3 bases, with 13 bases lying between them. Per germline, CDR1 SGHNT and CDR2 YYREEE (reference sequence). The CDR3 length is 15 residues. As DNA, the CDR3 is TGTGCCAGCAGCTTGGAAATAGGGGACAACTACGAGCAGTACTTC. Protein product: CASSLEIGDNYEQYF.

The chain links TRBV28 to TRBJ1-2, with TRBD1 matching over 9 bases. With V trimmed by 5 bases and J by 6 bases, 19 bases remained unmatched. CDR3 length equals 18 residues. CDR1 MDHEN and CDR2 SYDVKM come from the germline V gene. DNA for the CDR3: TGTGCCAGCAGTCTACCGACGCCCGGGACAGGGACATTGGATGGCTACACCTTC. Translated, it gives CASSLPTPGTGTLDGYTF.

The chain links TRBV28 to TRBJ2-1; weak D call: TRBD2 (6 bases). CDR3 length equals 16 residues. Germline V CDR1 and CDR2: MDHEN, SYDVKM. The V gene lost 7 bases and the J gene lost 1 base, with 17 bases spanning the gap. CDR3 amino acids: CASNLGGGWSYNEQFF. DNA of the CDR3: TGTGCCAGCAATTTGGGGGGAGGATGGTCCTACAATGAGCAGTTCTTC.

V gene TRBV5-8 combines with J gene TRBJ1-2; perhaps TRBD1 as D (5 bases). V was clipped by 3 bases and J by 0 bases, with 18 bases between them. The CDR3 consists of 17 residues. Germline lookup yields CDR1 SGHTS and CDR2 YDEGEE. The CDR3 is CASSSPRDSRANYGYTF. The CDR3 DNA reads TGTGCCAGCAGCTCCCCTCGGGACTCTCGAGCTAACTATGGCTACACCTTC. Complete variable domain (other parts from reference TRBV5-8 and TRBJ1-2): EAGVTQSPTHLIKTRGQQATLRCSPISGHTSVYWYQQALGLGLQFLLWYDEGEERNRGNFPPRFSGRQFPNYSSELNVNALELEDSALYLCASSSPRDSRANYGYTFGSGTRLTVV.

The chain employs TRBV29-1 and TRBJ1-1; D may be TRBD1 (6 bases). CDR1 SQVTM and CDR2 ANQGSEA come from the germline V gene. CDR3 length equals 15 residues. V was trimmed by 2 bases and J by 4 bases, leaving 17 bases between them. CDR3 loop: CSVERWGATGTEAFF. CDR3 DNA sequence: TGCAGCGTTGAAAGATGGGGGGCGACAGGCACTGAAGCTTTCTTT. Full variable domain (remainder filled in from reference TRBV29-1 and TRBJ1-1): SAVISQKPSRDICQRGTSLTIQCQVDSQVTMMFWYRQQPGQSLTLIATANQGSEATYESGFVIDKFPISRPNLTFSTLTVSNMSPEDSSIYLCSVERWGATGTEAFFGQGTRLTVV.

This clone was counted a single time. Here the CDR3 reads CASSDKDRGHTEAFF. CDR3 DNA sequence: TGTGCCAGCAGTGATAAGGACAGGGGGCACACTGAAGCTTTCTTT. V gene TRBV25-1 combines with J gene TRBJ1-1, with 11 nucleotides matching TRBD1. V gave up 3 bases and J gave up 3 bases; unmatched junction bases: 3. CDR3 size: 15 residues. The V gene's germline CDR1 is MGHDK and CDR2 SYGVNS.

The chain carries TRBV11-2 and TRBJ2-3; 10 bases match TRBD2. The trim removed 3 bases at V and 0 bases at J, leaving 6 bases unmatched. Germline V gene lookup returns CDR1 SGHAT and CDR2 FQNNGV. The CDR3 sequence is 17 residues long. CDR3 residues: CASSFKREGLSTDTQYF. CDR3 nucleotides: TGTGCCAGCAGCTTTAAGCGGGAGGGGCTGAGCACAGATACGCAGTATTTT.

V is TRBV19 and J is TRBJ2-1; a weak D match, TRBD2 (6 bases). The V end was cut by 5 bases, the J end by 10 bases, with 12 bases between. The V gene's germline CDR1 is LNHDA and CDR2 SQIVND (reference sequence). The CDR3 has 12 amino acids. The CDR3 loop reads CASSVYAGEQFF. Here the CDR3 DNA reads TGTGCCAGTAGTGTCTATGCGGGAGAGCAGTTCTTC.

The chain uses TRBV5-1 and TRBJ2-7; D not certain. Germline CDR1 is SGHRS and CDR2 is YFSETQ. This CDR3 contains 14 residues. V dropped 3 bases and J dropped 6 bases, with 16 bases sitting between them. CDR3 sequence: CASSSPGPRSEQYF. The CDR3 DNA reads as TGCGCCAGCAGCTCACCGGGCCCCAGGAGCGAGCAGTACTTC.

The chain has TRBV15 and TRBJ1-1; D is unclear. CDR1 LNHNV and CDR2 YYDKDF come from the germline V gene (reference sequence). The CDR3 is 14 residues long. V shed 0 bases and J shed 4 bases, with 9 bases lying between them. The CDR3 DNA is TGTGCCACCAGCAGAGATCTCCCCGGCACTGAAGCTTTCTTT. This sequence encodes CATSRDLPGTEAFF.

This chain connects TRBV7-3 to TRBJ2-2; 10 bases agree with TRBD2. Germline-derived CDR1 and CDR2 are SGHTA and FQGTGA. J gave up 4 bases and V 5 bases, and 10 bases lay outside the gene matches. CDR3 size: 17 residues. The CDR3 loop is CASSPDRAGGVTGELFF. CDR3 nucleotide sequence: TGTGCCAGCAGCCCCGATAGAGCGGGAGGGGTCACCGGGGAGCTGTTTTTT.

The chain uses TRBV9 and TRBJ2-6; 12 bases fit TRBD1. Germline V gene sequence: CDR1 SGDLS, CDR2 YYNGEE. CDR3 length equals 18 residues. V shed 3 bases, J shed 3 bases, and the junction held 7 bases outside the gene matches. In nucleotides, the CDR3 is TGTGCCAGCAGCGGTCGGGGACAGGGGGCGCTTGGGGCCAACGTCCTGACTTTC. It yields the protein CASSGRGQGALGANVLTF.

The chain links TRBV20-1 to TRBJ2-1, with D perhaps matching TRBD1 or TRBD2 (5 bases each). Per germline, CDR1 DFQATT and CDR2 SNEGSKA (reference sequence). Trimming removed 5 bases from V and 10 bases from J, with 12 bases in between. The CDR3 has 11 amino acids. The CDR3 loop reads CSAGIGGEQFF. As DNA, the CDR3 is TGCAGTGCTGGCATTGGGGGAGAGCAGTTCTTC.

The chain combines TRBV19 with TRBJ2-2; 7 bases align to TRBD2. Trimming at V came to 3 bases and at J to 1 base, leaving 8 bases not matched to a gene. The CDR3 has 17 residues. Per the germline V gene, CDR1 is LNHDA and CDR2 is SQIVND (reference sequence). The CDR3 is CASSIRLSGVNTGELFF. CDR3 bases: TGTGCCAGTAGTATCAGGTTAAGCGGGGTGAACACCGGGGAGCTGTTTTTT. Drawing the rest from reference TRBV19 and TRBJ2-2, the complete variable domain is DGGITQSPKYLFRKEGQNVTLSCEQNLNHDAMYWYRQDPGQGLRLIYYSQIVNDFQKGDIAEGYSVSREKKESFPLTVTSAQKNPTAFYLCASSIRLSGVNTGELFFGEGSRLTVL.

V is TRBV6-1 and J is TRBJ1-2; D remains unclear. The V end was cut by 4 bases, the J end by 1 base, with 1 base between. CDR3 size: 11 residues. Germline V gene sequence: CDR1 MNHNS, CDR2 SASEGT. CDR3 bases: TGTGCCAGCAGTGTTAACTATGGCTACACCTTC. As protein: CASSVNYGYTF.

This rearrangement joins TRBV28 to TRBJ1-5, with a weak D call TRBD1 (5 bases). The CDR3 covers 14 residues. The V gene lost 3 bases and the J gene lost 6 bases, with 12 bases spanning the gap. The germline V gene encodes CDR1 MDHEN and CDR2 SYDVKM. The CDR3 sequence: CASSFRGMGQPQHF. CDR3 sequence (DNA): TGTGCCAGCAGTTTTCGGGGGATGGGTCAGCCCCAGCATTTT.

This clone was seen more than once but under ten times. CDR3 amino acids: CASSGRTQSYGYTF. DNA for the CDR3: TGTGCCAGCAGTGGCCGGACGCAAAGCTATGGCTACACCTTC. The genes are TRBV2 and TRBJ1-2; D remains unclear. Germline V gene data show CDR1 as SNHLY and CDR2 as FYNNEI. Trimming removed 4 bases at V and 4 bases at J, with 13 bases between. CDR3 length: 14 residues.

The chain is built from TRBV30 and TRBJ2-2; TRBD2 is a possible D gene (5 bases). The germline CDR1 and CDR2 sequences are GTSNPN and SVGIG (reference sequence). The CDR3 consists of 13 residues. V shed 2 bases and J shed 4 bases, with 8 bases lying between them. CDR3 region: CAWSPTSTGELFF. DNA for the CDR3: TGTGCCTGGAGTCCAACTAGCACCGGGGAGCTGTTTTTT.

Comments on this clone: This same CDR3 is encoded by further DNA sequences in the sample. The chain couples TRBV18 to TRBJ2-7, with TRBD1 matching over 10 bases. The CDR3 totals 15 residues. V was pared by 0 bases and J by 3 bases, with 2 bases of the junction left unmatched. The germline gives CDR1 KGHSH, CDR2 LQKENI. CDR3 protein: CASSPPGTGDYEQYF. CDR3 DNA sequence: TGTGCCAGCTCACCACCGGGGACAGGGGACTACGAGCAGTACTTC.

The rearrangement links TRBV28 to TRBJ2-7, with TRBD2 identical over 7 bases. Losses at the gene ends were 4 bases for V and 0 bases for J; bases not matched to a gene: 0. Germline V gene lookup returns CDR1 MDHEN and CDR2 SYDVKM. CDR3 length: 13 amino acids. Written as DNA, the CDR3 is TGTGCCAGCAGTTGGGACTACTCCTACGAGCAGTACTTC. As protein: CASSWDYSYEQYF.